This T cell receptor beta chain came from a study of shared clonotypes between healthy human individuals. Profiled with immunoSEQ multiplex PCR; TCRdb holds only in-frame clones, not every one. Of approximately 1.4 million clones in the sample, approximately 98% were seen once. This sequence was found in a young man in good health. Source material: naive CD4+ T cells sorted from blood. Subset indicated: CD45RA+ positively selected.

CDR3 DNA sequence: TGCGCCAGCAGTGAGTCGGGCCAGGGAGGTAGTTCCGGGGAGCTGTTTTTT. This gives the protein CASSESGQGGSSGELFF. This chain uses TRBV10-2 with TRBJ2-2; tentatively, D is TRBD2 (6 bases). Trimming shortened V by 0 bases and J by 6 bases, and 17 bases separated the two germline ends. Germline CDR1 reads WSHSY; CDR2 reads SAAADI. The CDR3 spans 17 residues.